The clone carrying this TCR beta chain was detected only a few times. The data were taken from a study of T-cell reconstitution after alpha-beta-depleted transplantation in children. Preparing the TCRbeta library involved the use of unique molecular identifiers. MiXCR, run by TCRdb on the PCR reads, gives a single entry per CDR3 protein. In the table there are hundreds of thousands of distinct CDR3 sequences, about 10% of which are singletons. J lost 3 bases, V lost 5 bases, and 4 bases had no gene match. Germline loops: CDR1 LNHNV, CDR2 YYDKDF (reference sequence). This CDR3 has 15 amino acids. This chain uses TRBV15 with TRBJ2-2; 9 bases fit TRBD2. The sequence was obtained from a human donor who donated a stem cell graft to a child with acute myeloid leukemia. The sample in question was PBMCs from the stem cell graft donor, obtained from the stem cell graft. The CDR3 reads CATSGRLADTGELFF. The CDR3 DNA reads TGTGCCACCAGCGGAAGACTAGCGGACACCGGGGAGCTGTTTTTT.